This TCR beta chain was identified in a study of shared clonotypes between healthy human individuals. Across the whole study: Every donor yielded three CD4 naive, three CD4 memory, two CD8 naive and one CD8 memory plate. Notes on the study in general: Sharing of clonotypes among donors was expected to vary with sequencing depth. Only blood underwent sampling, and tissue repertoires likely differ.

Unmatched junction bases numbered 10, after V lost 6 bases and J lost 0 bases. There are 16 residues in the CDR3. CDR1 and CDR2 (germline): SQVTM, ANQGSEA. Comment on this clone: Its antigen remains unknown.

Assay used: immunoSEQ multiplex PCR; TCRdb lists only in-frame clones, some missing. The sample records 2 million to 2.5 million clones, around 93% being singletons. The V and J genes are TRBV29-1 and TRBJ2-1; TRBD2 matches 8 bases. Sequencing was performed on naive CD4+ T cells from PBMCs. Specified subset: CD45RA+ positively selected. The receptor comes from a man younger than 35 in good health. Some clones in this sample may be carry-over from other donors' samples. CDR3 amino acids: CSVGFGLAGSYNEQFF. CDR3 coding DNA: TGCAGCGTAGGTTTTGGGCTAGCGGGCTCCTACAATGAGCAGTTCTTC.